This TCR beta chain was observed in a study of blood T cells in healthy people across ages. Study findings and constraints: Naive T cell percentage strongly correlated with TCR beta diversity.

V dropped 7 bases and J dropped 5 bases, with 6 bases sitting between them. Germline CDR1 reads SQVTM; CDR2 reads ANQGSEA. The CDR3 runs to 10 residues. The use of a sample-barcoded 5' primer and a J-beta primer mix characterized a second PCR of roughly 6 to 12 cycles. TCRdb passed the 5' RACE reads through MiXCR, listing each CDR3 protein once. Among just over 800,000 distinct CDR3 sequences, about 59% were seen once, and the ten largest hold roughly a quarter. This clonotype has only a few counts. Its antigen is currently unknown. Researchers report isolating at least 6 million PBMCs per sample. This sequence originates from a man under 40 in good health. The rearrangement links TRBV29-1 to TRBJ2-1; D remains ambiguous. The material sequenced was blood. This CDR3 reads CSAGDNEQFF. As DNA, the CDR3 is TGCAGCGCCGGTGACAATGAGCAGTTCTTC.